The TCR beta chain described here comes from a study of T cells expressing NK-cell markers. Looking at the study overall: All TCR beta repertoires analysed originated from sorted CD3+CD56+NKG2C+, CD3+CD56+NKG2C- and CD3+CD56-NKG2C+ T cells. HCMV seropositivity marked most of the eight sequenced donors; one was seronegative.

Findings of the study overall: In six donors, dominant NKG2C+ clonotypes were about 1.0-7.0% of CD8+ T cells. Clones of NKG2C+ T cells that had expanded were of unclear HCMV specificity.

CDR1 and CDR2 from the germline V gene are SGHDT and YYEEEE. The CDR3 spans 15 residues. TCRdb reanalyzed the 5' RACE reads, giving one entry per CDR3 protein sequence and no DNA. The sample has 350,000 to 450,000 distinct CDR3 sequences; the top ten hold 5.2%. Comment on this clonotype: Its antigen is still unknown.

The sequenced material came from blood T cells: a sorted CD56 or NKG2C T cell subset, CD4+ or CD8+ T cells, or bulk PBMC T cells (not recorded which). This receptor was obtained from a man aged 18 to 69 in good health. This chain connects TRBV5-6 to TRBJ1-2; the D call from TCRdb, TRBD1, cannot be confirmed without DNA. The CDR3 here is CASSTGQLVNYGYTF. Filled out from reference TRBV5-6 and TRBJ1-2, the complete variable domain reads DAGVTQSPTHLIKTRGQQVTLRCSPKSGHDTVSWYQQALGQGPQFIFQYYEEEERQRGNFPDRFSGHQFPNYSSELNVNALLLGDSALYLCASSTGQLVNYGYTFGSGTRLTVV.